This T cell receptor (beta chain) is drawn from a study of blood T cells in healthy people across ages. Regarding the study as a whole: A strong correlation was found between TCR beta diversity and the percentage of naive T cells.

No fewer than 5.5 micrograms of total RNA were isolated from every sample. The table lists this clonotype with many counts. Antigen specificity is unknown. Using a J-beta primer mix together with a sample-barcoded 5' primer, a second PCR was run for about 7 to 12 cycles. Sequencing yielded, for each sample, at least 3 million paired-end reads carrying CDR3. Using its own MiXCR run on the 5' RACE reads, TCRdb lists one record per CDR3 protein. The sample lists around 1,700,000 distinct CDR3 sequences, 28% seen once, with around 7.7% in the top ten. There are 13 residues in the CDR3. Germline V gene data show CDR1 as SQVTM and CDR2 as ANQGSEA. V was pared by 6 bases and J by 9 bases, with 18 bases between.

Sequencing was performed on blood. The receptor was derived from a woman aged 30 to 39 in good health. The chain is built from TRBV29-1 and TRBJ2-4; TRBD1 is a possible D gene (6 bases). The CDR3: CSVVLGEGGIQYF. The CDR3 nucleotides read TGCAGCGTCGTTCTGGGGGAAGGGGGCATTCAGTACTTC.